Below are 13 T cell receptor beta chains sequenced from a single sample in a study of shared clonotypes between healthy human individuals. The protocol was immunoSEQ multiplex PCR, while the TCRdb copy is restricted to in-frame clones and leaves out a portion. The data show approximately 2.4 million clones, under 97% seen once. Sequenced: naive CD4+ T cells sorted from blood. Indicated subset: CD45RA+ positively selected. All receptors come from a young man in good health.

The J gene is TRBJ1-5, the V gene TRBV29-1; 7 nucleotides line up with TRBD1. Germline trimming cut 4 bases from V and 7 bases from J; bases unmatched to any gene: 7. Germline V CDR1 and CDR2: SQVTM, ANQGSEA. CDR3 length: 13 amino acids. The CDR3 reads CSVVIGGDQPQHF. CDR3 coding DNA: TGCAGCGTTGTAATAGGGGGCGACCAGCCCCAGCATTTT. The whole variable domain, remainder taken from reference TRBV29-1 and TRBJ1-5, is SAVISQKPSRDICQRGTSLTIQCQVDSQVTMMFWYRQQPGQSLTLIATANQGSEATYESGFVIDKFPISRPNLTFSTLTVSNMSPEDSSIYLCSVVIGGDQPQHFGDGTRLSIL.

As to this clone: Other DNA sequences of this sample code for an identical CDR3. The J gene is TRBJ1-2, the V gene TRBV28; D possibly corresponds to TRBD1 (6 bases). This CDR3 has 14 amino acids. The V end lost 4 bases, the J end lost 4 bases, and 13 bases lay between the germline ends. In germline, CDR1 is MDHEN, CDR2 SYDVKM. In nucleotides, the CDR3 is TGTGCCAGCAGTTCAACAGGGTTAGGCTATGGCTACACCTTC. Protein product: CASSSTGLGYGYTF.

The rearrangement joins TRBV7-2 to TRBJ1-6; D is uncertain. The CDR3 extends over 12 amino acids. With 3 bases removed from V and 16 bases from J, the gap between germline ends came to 13 bases. CDR1 and CDR2 (germline): SGHTA, FQGNSA. This CDR3 reads CASSFSPRRLHF. The CDR3, as DNA: TGTGCCAGCAGCTTTTCGCCGCGCCGACTCCACTTT.

This CDR3 reads CASVQQGEKLFF. As DNA, the CDR3 is TGTGCCAGCGTCCAACAGGGGGAAAAACTGTTTTTT. This chain connects TRBV2 to TRBJ1-4; 7 bases fit TRBD1. There are 12 residues in the CDR3. Unmatched junction bases numbered 5, after V lost 8 bases and J lost 8 bases. Germline CDR1 SNHLY, CDR2 FYNNEI. Combining the CDR3 with reference TRBV2 and TRBJ1-4 gives the whole variable domain EPEVTQTPSHQVTQMGQEVILRCVPISNHLYFYWYRQILGQKVEFLVSFYNNEISEKSEIFDDQFSVERPDGSNFTLKIRSTKLEDSAMYFCASVQQGEKLFFGSGTQLSVL.

The chain links TRBV30 to TRBJ2-7, with D possibly being TRBD2 (7 bases). The CDR3 spans 12 residues. Germline lookup yields CDR1 GTSNPN and CDR2 SVGIG (reference sequence). Trimming cost V 7 bases and J 2 bases, with 12 bases left between them. The CDR3 DNA reads as TGTGCCTCCGCGGGGGCCCCCTACGAGCAGTACTTC. It translates to CASAGAPYEQYF.

The CDR3: CASSWTGSYEQYF. The CDR3 DNA is TGTGCCAGCAGCTGGACAGGGTCCTACGAGCAGTACTTC. This chain uses TRBV11-2 with TRBJ2-7; 8 positions match TRBD1. The V and J ends lost 4 bases and 1 base, in that order; junction bases with no gene match: 0. The CDR3 loop spans 13 amino acids. CDR1 is SGHAT, CDR2 FQNNGV, per germline.

CDR3 loop: CASSRLDGPSYGYTF. For the CDR3, the DNA is TGCGCCAGCAGCCGTTTGGACGGGCCGAGCTATGGCTACACCTTC. This chain uses TRBV4-1 with TRBJ1-2; D not resolved. Germline V CDR1 and CDR2: MGHRA, YSYEKL. The CDR3 totals 15 residues. With 4 bases removed from V and 4 bases from J, the gap between germline ends came to 16 bases.

The chain couples TRBV28 to TRBJ1-1; D remains ambiguous. V gave up 1 base and J gave up 4 bases, with 10 bases separating them. The CDR3 is made up of 14 amino acids. CDR1 and CDR2 (germline): MDHEN, SYDVKM. The chain's CDR3 is CASSLYQRVTEAFF. The CDR3, as DNA: TGTGCCAGCAGTTTATACCAGAGGGTCACTGAAGCTTTCTTT.

V usage is TRBV19 and J usage is TRBJ1-5; 8 nucleotides agree with TRBD1. The germline V gene encodes CDR1 LNHDA and CDR2 SQIVND (reference sequence). Trimming took 5 bases from V and 2 from J; bases not matched to a gene: 5. The CDR3 is 15 amino acids. The CDR3, as DNA: TGTGCCAGTAGTGCGTCGACAGGGGGCAATCAGCCCCAGCATTTT. It yields the protein CASSASTGGNQPQHF.

This CDR3 is CASSRSGVANEKLFF. DNA of the CDR3: TGTGCCAGCAGTCGCTCAGGGGTGGCTAATGAAAAACTGTTTTTT. The chain uses TRBV6-5 and TRBJ1-4; D is perhaps TRBD1 (6 bases). Germline CDR1 MNHEY, CDR2 SVGAGI. The CDR3 sequence is 15 residues long. The V end was cut by 5 bases, the J end by 3 bases, with 13 bases between.

V is TRBV6-1 and J is TRBJ1-5; TRBD1 aligns across 9 bases. This CDR3 spans 15 amino acids. V shed 0 bases and J 9 bases; nucleotides not matched to a gene: 6. The germline V gene encodes CDR1 MNHNS and CDR2 SASEGT. The CDR3 protein is CASSEASTGGRPQHF. The CDR3 DNA sequence: TGTGCCAGCAGTGAAGCTTCGACAGGGGGGAGGCCCCAGCATTTT.

This sequence joins TRBV28 and TRBJ1-1, with a weak D call TRBD1 (5 bases). CDR1 and CDR2 (germline): MDHEN, SYDVKM. CDR3 size: 13 residues. Trimming removed 3 bases from V and 10 bases from J, with 15 bases in between. The DNA of the CDR3 is TGTGCCAGCAGTTTGGTCACCGGGACTCCAGCTTTCTTT. It codes for CASSLVTGTPAFF.

Points on this clone: Compared with germline, one end of the junction differs, possibly owing to a read error. This chain links TRBV7-7 with TRBJ2-2, with TRBD1 matching 8 bases. The CDR3 has 16 residues. CDR1 is SSHAT, CDR2 FNYEAQ, per germline (reference sequence). CDR3 DNA sequence: TGTGCTAGCAGCTTAGCGAGGGACAGGAATACCGGGGAGCTGTTTTTT. This encodes CASSLARDRNTGELFF.